This TCR beta chain was identified during a study of immune cell composition in non-small cell lung cancer. V lost 4 bases to trimming and J lost 0 bases, with 9 bases between them. CDR3 length: 14 amino acids. The germline CDR1 and CDR2 sequences are MNHNY and SVGAGI (reference sequence). TCRdb's copy holds only in-frame clones and misses some; the assay was immunoSEQ multiplex PCR. Of around 2,000 clones in the sample, around 84% were seen once. This receptor was obtained from a human donor with non-small cell lung cancer. Sequencing was done on a sample of lung tumor tissue. This chain links TRBV6-6 with TRBJ2-5; the D is unclear. The CDR3 loop reads CASSFSLYQETQYF. The CDR3 DNA sequence: TGTGCCAGCAGTTTTTCACTGTACCAAGAGACCCAGTACTTC.